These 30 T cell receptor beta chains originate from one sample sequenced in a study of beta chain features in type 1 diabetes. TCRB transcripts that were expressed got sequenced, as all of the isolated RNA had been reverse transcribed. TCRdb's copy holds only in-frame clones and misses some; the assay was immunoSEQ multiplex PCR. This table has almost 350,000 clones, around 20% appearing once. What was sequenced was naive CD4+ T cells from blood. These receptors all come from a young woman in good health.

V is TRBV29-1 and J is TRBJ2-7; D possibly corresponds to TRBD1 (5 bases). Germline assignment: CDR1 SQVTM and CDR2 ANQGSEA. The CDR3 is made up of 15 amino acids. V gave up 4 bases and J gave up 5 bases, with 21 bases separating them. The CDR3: CSVAPGQGYVNEQYF. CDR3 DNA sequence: TGCAGCGTTGCCCCCGGGCAGGGCTATGTCAACGAGCAGTACTTC.

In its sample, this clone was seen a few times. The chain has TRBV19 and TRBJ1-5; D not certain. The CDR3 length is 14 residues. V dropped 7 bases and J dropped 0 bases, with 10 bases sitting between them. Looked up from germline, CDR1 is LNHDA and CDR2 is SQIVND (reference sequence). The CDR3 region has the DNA TGTGCCAGTAAGAGGGCCCATAGCAATCAGCCCCAGCATTTT. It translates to CASKRAHSNQPQHF.

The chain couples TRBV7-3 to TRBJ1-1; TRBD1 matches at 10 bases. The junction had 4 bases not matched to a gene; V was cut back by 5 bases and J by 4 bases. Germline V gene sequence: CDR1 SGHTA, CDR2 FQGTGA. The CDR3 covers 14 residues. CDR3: CASSRGQGFTEAFF. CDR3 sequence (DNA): TGTGCCAGCAGCCGGGGACAGGGGTTCACTGAAGCTTTCTTT.

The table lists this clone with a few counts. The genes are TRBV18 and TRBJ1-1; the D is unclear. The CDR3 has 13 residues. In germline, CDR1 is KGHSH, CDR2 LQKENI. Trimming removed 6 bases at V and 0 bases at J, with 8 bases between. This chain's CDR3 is CASSSAMNTEAFF. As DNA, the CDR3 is TGTGCCAGCTCGTCAGCGATGAACACTGAAGCTTTCTTT.

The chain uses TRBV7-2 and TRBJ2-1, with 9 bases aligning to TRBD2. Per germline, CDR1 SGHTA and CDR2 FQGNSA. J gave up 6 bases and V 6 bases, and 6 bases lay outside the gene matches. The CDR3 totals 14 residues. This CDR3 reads CASSPTSGGNEQFF. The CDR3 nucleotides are TGTGCCAGCAGTCCGACTAGCGGTGGCAATGAGCAGTTCTTC. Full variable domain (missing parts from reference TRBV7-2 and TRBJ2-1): GAGVSQSPSNKVTEKGKDVELRCDPISGHTALYWYRQSLGQGLEFLIYFQGNSAPDKSGLPSDRFSAERTGGSVSTLTIQRTQQEDSAVYLCASSPTSGGNEQFFGPGTRLTVL.

The CDR3 sequence is CSAQWDRARYF. Here the CDR3 DNA reads TGCAGTGCTCAATGGGACAGGGCCCGGTATTTT. The chain employs TRBV20-1 and TRBJ2-3, with 9 positions matching TRBD1. Germline loops: CDR1 DFQATT, CDR2 SNEGSKA (reference sequence). The CDR3 is 11 amino acids. Trimming at V came to 5 bases and at J to 14 bases, leaving 8 bases not matched to a gene.

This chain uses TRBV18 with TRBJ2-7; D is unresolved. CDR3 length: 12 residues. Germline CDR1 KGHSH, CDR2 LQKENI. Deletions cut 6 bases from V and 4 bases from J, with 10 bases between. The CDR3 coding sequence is TGTGCCAGCTCCCTCGACTTGTACGAGCAGTACTTC. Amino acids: CASSLDLYEQYF.

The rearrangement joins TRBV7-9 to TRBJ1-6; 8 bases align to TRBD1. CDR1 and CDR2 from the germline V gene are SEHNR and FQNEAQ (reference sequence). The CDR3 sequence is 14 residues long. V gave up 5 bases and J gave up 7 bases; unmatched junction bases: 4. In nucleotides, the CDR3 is TGTGCCAGCAGCCCTACAGGGGGAAATTCACCCCTCCACTTT. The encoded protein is CASSPTGGNSPLHF.

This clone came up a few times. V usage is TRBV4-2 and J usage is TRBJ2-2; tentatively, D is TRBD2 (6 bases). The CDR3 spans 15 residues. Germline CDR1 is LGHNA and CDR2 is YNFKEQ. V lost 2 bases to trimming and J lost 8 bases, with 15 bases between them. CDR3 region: CASSQMGTGTGELFF. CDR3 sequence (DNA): TGTGCCAGCAGCCAAATGGGGACTGGGACGGGGGAGCTGTTTTTT.

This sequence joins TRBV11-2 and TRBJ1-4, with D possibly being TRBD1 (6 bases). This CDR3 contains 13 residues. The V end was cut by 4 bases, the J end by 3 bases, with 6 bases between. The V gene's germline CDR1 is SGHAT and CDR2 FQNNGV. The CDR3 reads CASSSGANEKLFF. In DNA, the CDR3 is TGTGCCAGCAGCTCAGGGGCTAATGAAAAACTGTTTTTT.

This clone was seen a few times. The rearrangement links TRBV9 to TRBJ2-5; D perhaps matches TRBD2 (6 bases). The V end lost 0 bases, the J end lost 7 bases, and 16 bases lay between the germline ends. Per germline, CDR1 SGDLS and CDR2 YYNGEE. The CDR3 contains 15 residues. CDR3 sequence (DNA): TGTGCCAGCAGCGTAGGGCGGGGATTGGAGGGGACCCAGTACTTC. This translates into CASSVGRGLEGTQYF.

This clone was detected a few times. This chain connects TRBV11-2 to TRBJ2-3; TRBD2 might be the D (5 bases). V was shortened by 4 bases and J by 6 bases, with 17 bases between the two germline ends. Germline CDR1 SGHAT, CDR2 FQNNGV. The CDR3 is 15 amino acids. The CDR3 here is CASSSGLGFSDTQYF. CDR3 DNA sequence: TGTGCCAGCAGCTCGGGGTTGGGTTTCAGTGATACGCAGTATTTT.

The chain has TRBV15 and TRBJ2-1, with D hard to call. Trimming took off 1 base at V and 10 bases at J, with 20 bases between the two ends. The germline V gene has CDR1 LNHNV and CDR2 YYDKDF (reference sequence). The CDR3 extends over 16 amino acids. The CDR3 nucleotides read TGTGCCACCAGCAGAGGGTCCCCTGCAGAGCGCCAAGAGCAGTTCTTC. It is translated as CATSRGSPAERQEQFF. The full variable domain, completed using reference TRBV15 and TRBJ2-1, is DAMVIQNPRYQVTQFGKPVTLSCSQTLNHNVMYWYQQKSSQAPKLLFHYYDKDFNNEADTPDNFQSRRPNTSFCFLDIRSPGLGDTAMYLCATSRGSPAERQEQFFGPGTRLTVL.

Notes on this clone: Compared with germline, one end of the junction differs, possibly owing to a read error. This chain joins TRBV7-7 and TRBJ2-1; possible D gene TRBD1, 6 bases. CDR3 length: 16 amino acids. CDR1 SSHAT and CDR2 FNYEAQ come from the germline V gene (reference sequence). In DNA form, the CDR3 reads TGTGCTAGCAGCTTAGGGGGTGGGAGCGGCTACAATGAGCAGTTCTTC. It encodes CASSLGGGSGYNEQFF.

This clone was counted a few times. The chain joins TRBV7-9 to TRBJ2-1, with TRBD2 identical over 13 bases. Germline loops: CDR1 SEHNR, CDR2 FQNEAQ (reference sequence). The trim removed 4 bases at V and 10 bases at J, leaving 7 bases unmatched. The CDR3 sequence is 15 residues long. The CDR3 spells CASSYGLAGVEEQFF. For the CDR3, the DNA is TGTGCCAGCAGCTACGGACTAGCGGGGGTCGAGGAGCAGTTCTTC.

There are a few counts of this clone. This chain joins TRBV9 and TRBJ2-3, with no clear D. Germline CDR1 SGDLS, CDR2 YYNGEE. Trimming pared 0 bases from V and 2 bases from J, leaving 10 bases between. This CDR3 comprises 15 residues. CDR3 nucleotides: TGTGCCAGCAGCGTAGGAAATCGGGTCACAGATACGCAGTATTTT. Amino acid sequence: CASSVGNRVTDTQYF.

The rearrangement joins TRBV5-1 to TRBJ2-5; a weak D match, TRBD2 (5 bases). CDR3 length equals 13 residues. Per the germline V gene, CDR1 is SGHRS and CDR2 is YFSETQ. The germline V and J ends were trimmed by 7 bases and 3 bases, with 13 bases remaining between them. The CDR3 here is CASAVSGEETQYF. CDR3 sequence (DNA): TGCGCCAGCGCCGTCAGCGGAGAAGAGACCCAGTACTTC.

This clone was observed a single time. CDR3 bases: TGTGCCAGCAGCCCCAGGGACTCTAATTCACCCCTCCACTTT. Translating gives CASSPRDSNSPLHF. The chain employs TRBV4-2 and TRBJ1-6; maybe TRBD1 (5 bases). Germline V CDR1 and CDR2: LGHNA, YNFKEQ. This CDR3 region has 14 residues. V lost 4 bases and J 6 bases, leaving 10 bases between the germline ends.

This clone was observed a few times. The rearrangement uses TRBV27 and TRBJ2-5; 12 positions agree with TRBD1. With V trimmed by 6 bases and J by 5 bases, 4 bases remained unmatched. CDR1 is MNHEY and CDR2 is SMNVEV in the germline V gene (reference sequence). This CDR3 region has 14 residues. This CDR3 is CASSPGQGAETQYF. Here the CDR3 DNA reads TGTGCCAGCAGCCCGGGACAGGGGGCGGAGACCCAGTACTTC.

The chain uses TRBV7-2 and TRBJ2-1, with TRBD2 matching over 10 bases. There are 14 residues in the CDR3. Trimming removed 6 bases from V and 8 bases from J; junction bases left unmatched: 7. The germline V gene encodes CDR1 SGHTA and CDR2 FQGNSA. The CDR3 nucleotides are TGTGCCAGCAGAAGACCTAGCGGGAGTCATGAGCAGTTCTTC. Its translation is CASRRPSGSHEQFF.

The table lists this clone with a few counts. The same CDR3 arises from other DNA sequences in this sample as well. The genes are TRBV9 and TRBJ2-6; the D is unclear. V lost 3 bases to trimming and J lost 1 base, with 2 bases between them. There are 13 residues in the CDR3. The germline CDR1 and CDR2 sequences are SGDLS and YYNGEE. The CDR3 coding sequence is TGTGCCAGCAGCGCGTCTGGGGCCAACGTCCTGACTTTC. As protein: CASSASGANVLTF.

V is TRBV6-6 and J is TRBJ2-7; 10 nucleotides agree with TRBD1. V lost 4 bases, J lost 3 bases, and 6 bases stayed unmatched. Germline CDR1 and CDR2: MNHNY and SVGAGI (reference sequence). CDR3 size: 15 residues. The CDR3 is CASSSPGQGYYEQYF. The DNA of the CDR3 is TGTGCCAGCAGTTCTCCGGGACAGGGGTACTACGAGCAGTACTTC.

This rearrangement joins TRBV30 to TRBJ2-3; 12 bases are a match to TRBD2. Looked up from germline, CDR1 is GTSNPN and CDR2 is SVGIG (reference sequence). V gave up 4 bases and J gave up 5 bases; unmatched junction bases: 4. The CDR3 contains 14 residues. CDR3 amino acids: CAWTPGLAGDTQYF. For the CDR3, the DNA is TGTGCCTGGACCCCGGGACTAGCGGGAGATACGCAGTATTTT.

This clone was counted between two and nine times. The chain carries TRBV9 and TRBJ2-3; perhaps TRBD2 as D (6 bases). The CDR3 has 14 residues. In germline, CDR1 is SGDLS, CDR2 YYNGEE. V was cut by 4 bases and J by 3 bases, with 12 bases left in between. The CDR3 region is CASSSRLVTDTQYF. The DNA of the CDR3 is TGTGCCAGCAGCTCCCGACTAGTTACAGATACGCAGTATTTT. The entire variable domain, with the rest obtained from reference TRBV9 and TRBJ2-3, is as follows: DSGVTQTPKHLITATGQRVTLRCSPRSGDLSVYWYQQSLDQGLQFLIQYYNGEERAKGNILERFSAQQFPDLHSELNLSSLELGDSALYFCASSSRLVTDTQYFGPGTRLTVL.

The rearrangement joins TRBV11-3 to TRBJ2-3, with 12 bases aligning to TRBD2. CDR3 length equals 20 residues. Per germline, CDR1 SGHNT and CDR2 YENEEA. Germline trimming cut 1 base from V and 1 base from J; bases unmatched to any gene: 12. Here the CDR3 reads CASSLGLAGGLRRGTDTQYF. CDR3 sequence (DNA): TGTGCCAGCAGCTTAGGGCTAGCGGGAGGGCTCCGGAGGGGCACAGATACGCAGTATTTT.

CDR3 region: CSGRGPGRTDTQYF. CDR3 sequence (DNA): TGCAGCGGGCGGGGACCAGGGCGGACAGATACGCAGTATTTT. The V call is TRBV29-1, the J call TRBJ2-3, with D maybe TRBD2 (6 bases). The V end lost 7 bases, the J end lost 3 bases, and 17 bases lay between the germline ends. This CDR3 has 14 amino acids. Germline CDR1 SQVTM, CDR2 ANQGSEA.

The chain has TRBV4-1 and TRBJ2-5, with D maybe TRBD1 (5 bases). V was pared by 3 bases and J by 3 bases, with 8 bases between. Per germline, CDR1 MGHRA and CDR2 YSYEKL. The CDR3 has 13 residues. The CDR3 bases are TGCGCCAGCAGCCACCCGGACAAAGAGACCCAGTACTTC. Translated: CASSHPDKETQYF.

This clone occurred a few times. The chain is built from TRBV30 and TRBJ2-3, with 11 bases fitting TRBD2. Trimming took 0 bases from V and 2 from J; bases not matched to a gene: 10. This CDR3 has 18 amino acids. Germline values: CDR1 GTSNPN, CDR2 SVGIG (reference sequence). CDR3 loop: CAWSVRGTSGRHTDTQYF. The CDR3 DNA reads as TGTGCCTGGAGTGTACGGGGGACTAGCGGAAGACACACAGATACGCAGTATTTT.

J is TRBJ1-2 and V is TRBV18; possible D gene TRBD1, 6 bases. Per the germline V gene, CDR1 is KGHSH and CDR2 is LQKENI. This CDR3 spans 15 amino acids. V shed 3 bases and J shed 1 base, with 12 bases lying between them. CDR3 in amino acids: CASSPGQNFNYGYTF. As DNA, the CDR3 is TGTGCCAGCTCACCTGGACAGAATTTTAACTATGGCTACACCTTC.

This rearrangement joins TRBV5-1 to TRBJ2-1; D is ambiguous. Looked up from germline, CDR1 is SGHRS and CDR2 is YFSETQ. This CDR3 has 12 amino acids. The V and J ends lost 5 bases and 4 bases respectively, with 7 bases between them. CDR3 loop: CASSEAYNEQFF. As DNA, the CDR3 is TGCGCCAGCAGTGAAGCATACAATGAGCAGTTCTTC.